This TCR beta chain came from a study of blood T cell repertoires in COVID-19. Data came from immunoSEQ multiplex PCR; TCRdb stores just in-frame clones and leaves some out. The sample lists about 130,000 clones, roughly four fifths occurring once. This clone was detected only once. This receptor was identified in a human donor in a cohort sampled during active COVID-19. Sequencing input: peripheral blood.

The CDR3 is CASSSGQGHSNQPQHF. As DNA, the CDR3 is TGTGCCAGCAGCTCCGGACAGGGACATAGCAATCAGCCCCAGCATTTT. The chain carries TRBV5-5 and TRBJ1-5; 8 positions match TRBD1. Germline CDR1 SGHKS, CDR2 YYEKEE (reference sequence). The CDR3 is 16 residues long. J lost 0 bases, V lost 3 bases, and 5 bases had no gene match. The full variable domain, completed using reference TRBV5-5 and TRBJ1-5, is DAGVTQSPTHLIKTRGQQVTLRCSPISGHKSVSWYQQVLGQGPQFIFQYYEKEERGRGNFPDRFSARQFPNYSSELNVNALLLGDSALYLCASSSGQGHSNQPQHFGDGTRLSIL.